The entry below gives a single TCR beta chain sequence along with its context. Time point described: patch test 1, 2 weeks after DPC sensitization. Treatment denoted: therapeutic diphenylcyclopropenone sensitization with weekly scalp DPC. Suited to DPC and affected by alopecia, the donors ranged from 18 to 70 years old. The library put unique molecular identifiers onto individual cDNA molecules. TCRdb processed the RACE reads anew with MiXCR; each CDR3 protein has one entry. The sample carries 300,000 to 350,000 distinct CDR3 sequences, under 9% recorded once. The data derive from a study of human T cells and chemical hapten exposure. Across the study: Researchers reported sensitizing a roughly 2 cm by roughly 2 cm upper inner arm skin site with 2% DPC.

CDR3 size: 14 residues. Germline loops: CDR1 MDHEN, CDR2 SYDVKM. V was pared by 2 bases and J by 5 bases, with 3 bases of the junction left unmatched. This chain connects TRBV28 to TRBJ1-5; TRBD1 matches 7 bases. The TCR originated in a woman under 30 with alopecia areata. Some clones in this sample may be carry-over from other donors' samples. Specimen: whole blood, collected in connection with sensitization to the hapten diphenylcyclopropenone (DPC). DNA for the CDR3: TGTGCCAGCAGTTTAGGCAGGGGGGATCAGCCCCAGCATTTT. The encoded protein is CASSLGRGDQPQHF.